The present entry profiles one T cell receptor (beta chain) with its context. Its antigen is as yet unknown. This record belongs to a study of cytomegalovirus exposure and HLA in healthy donors. Points from the study as a whole: Common viral pathogens seemed, in a later analysis, to connect with several of the most significant clusters. Rarity characterized most TCR sequences, yet some public TCRs appeared in many donors. Some V segments could not be told apart, so they were left out, TRBV6-2 and TRBV6-3 among them. Sequencing probably produced one cluster of sequence variants that were highly shared.

PCR involved 60 Vbeta and 13 Jbeta primers. The data were produced by immunoSEQ multiplex PCR, yet TCRdb's version contains in-frame clones alone and is incomplete. This repertoire includes 150,000 to 200,000 clones. Per germline, CDR1 LNHDA and CDR2 SQIVND (reference sequence). The V gene end was trimmed by 7 bases and the J gene end by 6 bases; junction bases not matched to a gene: 13. This CDR3 has 16 amino acids. This TCR derives from a woman aged 18-30 years in good health and CMV-seropositive. The sequenced sample consisted of PBMCs. The chain recombines TRBV19 with TRBJ2-1, with 9 bases fitting TRBD1. The CDR3 region has the DNA TGTGCCAGTACCCGAGGCGGGACAGGGCCTGGCAATGAGCAGTTCTTC. It translates to CASTRGGTGPGNEQFF. Looking up the rest from reference TRBV19 and TRBJ2-1 gives the full variable domain: DGGITQSPKYLFRKEGQNVTLSCEQNLNHDAMYWYRQDPGQGLRLIYYSQIVNDFQKGDIAEGYSVSREKKESFPLTVTSAQKNPTAFYLCASTRGGTGPGNEQFFGPGTRLTVL.